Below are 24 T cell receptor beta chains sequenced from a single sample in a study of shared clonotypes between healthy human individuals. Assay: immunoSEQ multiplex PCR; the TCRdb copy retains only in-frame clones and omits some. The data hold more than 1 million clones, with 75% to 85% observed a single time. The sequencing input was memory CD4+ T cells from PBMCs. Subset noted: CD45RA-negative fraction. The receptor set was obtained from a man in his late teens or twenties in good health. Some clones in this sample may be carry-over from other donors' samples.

CDR3: CASSSDHFLLGQFVIQPQHF. The CDR3 DNA reads TGTGCCAGCAGCAGCGACCATTTCCTCTTGGGACAGTTTGTGATTCAGCCCCAGCATTTT. The chain combines TRBV21-1 with TRBJ1-5; whether TRBD1, the table's D call, matches the DNA was not checked. TRBV21-1 is labeled a pseudogene. CDR3 length: 20 residues.

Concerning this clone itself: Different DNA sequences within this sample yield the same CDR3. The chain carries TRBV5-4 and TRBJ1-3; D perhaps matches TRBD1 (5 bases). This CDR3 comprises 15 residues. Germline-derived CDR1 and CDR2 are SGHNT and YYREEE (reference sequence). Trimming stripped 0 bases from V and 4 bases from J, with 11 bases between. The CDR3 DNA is TGTGCCAGCAGCTTGGATGGCAGGGCCGGAAACACCATATATTTT. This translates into CASSLDGRAGNTIYF.

This CDR3 reads CASSPRGAVDGYTF. The CDR3 DNA sequence: TGTGCCAGCAGCCCGCGGGGGGCGGTAGACGGCTACACCTTC. This rearrangement joins TRBV7-3 to TRBJ1-2; tentatively, D is TRBD1 (6 bases). The CDR3 is 14 residues long. Germline CDR1 SGHTA, CDR2 FQGTGA. Trimming shortened V by 5 bases and J by 8 bases, and 18 bases separated the two germline ends.

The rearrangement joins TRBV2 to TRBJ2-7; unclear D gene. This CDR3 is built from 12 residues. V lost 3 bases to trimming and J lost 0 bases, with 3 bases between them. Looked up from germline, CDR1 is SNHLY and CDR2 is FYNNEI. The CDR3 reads CASSDPSYEQYF. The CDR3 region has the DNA TGTGCCAGCAGTGATCCCTCCTACGAGCAGTACTTC.

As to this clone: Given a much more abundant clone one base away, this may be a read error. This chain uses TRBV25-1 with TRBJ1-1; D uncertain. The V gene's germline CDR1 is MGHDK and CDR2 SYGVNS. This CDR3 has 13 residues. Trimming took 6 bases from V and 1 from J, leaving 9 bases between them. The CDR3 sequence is CASRGRGNTEAFF. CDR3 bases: TGTGCCAGCAGAGGACGGGGGAACACTGAAGCTTTCTTT.

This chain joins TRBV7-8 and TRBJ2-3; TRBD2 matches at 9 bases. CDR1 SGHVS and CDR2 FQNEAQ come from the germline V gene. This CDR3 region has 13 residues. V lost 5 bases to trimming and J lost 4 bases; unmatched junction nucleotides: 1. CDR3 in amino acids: CASSQRGADTQYF. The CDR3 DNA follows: TGTGCCAGCAGCCAGCGGGGGGCAGATACGCAGTATTTT.

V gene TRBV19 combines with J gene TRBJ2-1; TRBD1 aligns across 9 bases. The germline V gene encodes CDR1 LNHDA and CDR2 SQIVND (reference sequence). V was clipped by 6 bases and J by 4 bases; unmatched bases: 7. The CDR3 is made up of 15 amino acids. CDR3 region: CASRGQGRGYNEQFF. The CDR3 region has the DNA TGTGCCAGTAGAGGACAGGGGAGGGGATACAATGAGCAGTTCTTC.

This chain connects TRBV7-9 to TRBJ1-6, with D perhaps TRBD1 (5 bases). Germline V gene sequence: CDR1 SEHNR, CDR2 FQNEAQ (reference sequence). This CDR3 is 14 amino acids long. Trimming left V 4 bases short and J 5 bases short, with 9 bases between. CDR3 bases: TGTGCCAGCAGCTCGGACATTGATAATTCACCCCTCCACTTT. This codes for CASSSDIDNSPLHF.

CDR3 nucleotides: TGTGCCATCAGGGGGCAGGTCATGGGGACCGGGGAGCTGTTTTTT. Its translation: CAIRGQVMGTGELFF. The chain links TRBV10-3 to TRBJ2-2; D perhaps matches TRBD1 (5 bases). The V gene lost 6 bases and the J gene lost 5 bases, with 16 bases spanning the gap. Germline CDR1 ENHRY, CDR2 SYGVKD. There are 15 residues in the CDR3.

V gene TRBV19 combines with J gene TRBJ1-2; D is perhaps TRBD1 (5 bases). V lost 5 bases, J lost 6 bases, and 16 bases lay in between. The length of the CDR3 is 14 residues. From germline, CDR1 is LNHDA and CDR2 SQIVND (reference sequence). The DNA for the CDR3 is TGTGCCAGTAGTGCACAGGCCCGGGGTCATGGCTACACCTTC. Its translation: CASSAQARGHGYTF.

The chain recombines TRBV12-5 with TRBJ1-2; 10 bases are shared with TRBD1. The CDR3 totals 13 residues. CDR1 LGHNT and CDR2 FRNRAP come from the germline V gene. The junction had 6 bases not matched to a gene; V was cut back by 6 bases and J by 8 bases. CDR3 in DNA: TGTGCTAGTGGGGGGACAGGGGATATGGGCTACACCTTC. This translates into CASGGTGDMGYTF.

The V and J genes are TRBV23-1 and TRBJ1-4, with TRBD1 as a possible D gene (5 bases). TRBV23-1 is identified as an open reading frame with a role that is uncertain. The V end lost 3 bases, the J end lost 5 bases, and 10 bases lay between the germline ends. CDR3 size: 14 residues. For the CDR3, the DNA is TGCGCCAGCAGTCAGTTGGAGGGGAATGAAAAACTGTTTTTT. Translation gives CASSQLEGNEKLFF.

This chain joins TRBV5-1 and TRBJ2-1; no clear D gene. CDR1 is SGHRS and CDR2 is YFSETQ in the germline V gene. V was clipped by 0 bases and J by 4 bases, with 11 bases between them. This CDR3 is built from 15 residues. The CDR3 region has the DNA TGCGCCAGCAGCTTGGTCGGAGAAGGGTACAATGAGCAGTTCTTC. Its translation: CASSLVGEGYNEQFF. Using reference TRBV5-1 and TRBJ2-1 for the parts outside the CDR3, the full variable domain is KAGVTQTPRYLIKTRGQQVTLSCSPISGHRSVSWYQQTPGQGLQFLFEYFSETQRNKGNFPGRFSGRQFSNSRSEMNVSTLELGDSALYLCASSLVGEGYNEQFFGPGTRLTVL.

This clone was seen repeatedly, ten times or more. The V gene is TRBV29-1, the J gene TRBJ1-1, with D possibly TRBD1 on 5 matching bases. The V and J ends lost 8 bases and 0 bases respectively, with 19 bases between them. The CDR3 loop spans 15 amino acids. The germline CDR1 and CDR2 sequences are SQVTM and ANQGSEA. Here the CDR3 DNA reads TGCAGCACCAAGCCCGGGTGGGGGATGAACACTGAAGCTTTCTTT. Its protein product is CSTKPGWGMNTEAFF.

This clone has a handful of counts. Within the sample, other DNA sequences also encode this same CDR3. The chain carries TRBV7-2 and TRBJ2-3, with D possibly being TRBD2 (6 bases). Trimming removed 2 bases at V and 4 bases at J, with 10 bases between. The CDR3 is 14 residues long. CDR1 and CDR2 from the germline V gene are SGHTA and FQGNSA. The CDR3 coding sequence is TGTGCCAGCAGCTTATCAGCGGGTTCAGATACGCAGTATTTT. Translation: CASSLSAGSDTQYF.

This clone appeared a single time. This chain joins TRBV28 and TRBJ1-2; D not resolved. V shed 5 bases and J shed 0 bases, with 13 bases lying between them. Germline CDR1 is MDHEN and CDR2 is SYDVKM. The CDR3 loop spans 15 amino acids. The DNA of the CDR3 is TGTGCCAGCAGTCCACACCACGGTGCTAACTATGGCTACACCTTC. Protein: CASSPHHGANYGYTF.

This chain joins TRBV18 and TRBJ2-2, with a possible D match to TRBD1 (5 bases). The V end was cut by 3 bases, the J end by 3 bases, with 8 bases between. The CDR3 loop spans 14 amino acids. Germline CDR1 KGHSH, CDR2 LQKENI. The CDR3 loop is CASSPSRDTGELFF. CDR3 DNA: TGTGCCAGCTCACCCTCCAGGGACACCGGGGAGCTGTTTTTT.

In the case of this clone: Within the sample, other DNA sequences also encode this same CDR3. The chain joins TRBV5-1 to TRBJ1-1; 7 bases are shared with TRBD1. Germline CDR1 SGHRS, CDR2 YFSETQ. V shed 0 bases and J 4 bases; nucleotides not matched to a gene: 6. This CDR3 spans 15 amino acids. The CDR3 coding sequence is TGCGCCAGCAGCTTGGTCCAGGGGGAGGTCACTGAAGCTTTCTTT. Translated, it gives CASSLVQGEVTEAFF.

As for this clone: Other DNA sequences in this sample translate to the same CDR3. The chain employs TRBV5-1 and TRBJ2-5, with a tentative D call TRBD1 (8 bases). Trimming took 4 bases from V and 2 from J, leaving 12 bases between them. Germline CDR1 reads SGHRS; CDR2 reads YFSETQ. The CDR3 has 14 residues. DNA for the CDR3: TGCGCCAGCAGCAGCGGGACAGGTCAAGAGACCCAGTACTTC. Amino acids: CASSSGTGQETQYF.

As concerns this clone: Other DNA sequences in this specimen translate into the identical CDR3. The CDR3 nucleotides are TGCAGCGTTGAGTTAGGGTATGGCTACACCTTC. Its protein is CSVELGYGYTF. The chain recombines TRBV29-1 with TRBJ1-2; D is uncertain. The CDR3 is made up of 11 amino acids. V was trimmed by 3 bases and J by 5 bases, leaving 7 bases between them. The germline CDR1 and CDR2 sequences are SQVTM and ANQGSEA.

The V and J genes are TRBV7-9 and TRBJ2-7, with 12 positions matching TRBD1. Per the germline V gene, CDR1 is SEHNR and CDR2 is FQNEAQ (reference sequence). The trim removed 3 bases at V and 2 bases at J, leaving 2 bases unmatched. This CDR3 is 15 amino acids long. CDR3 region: CASSLGTGGTYEQYF. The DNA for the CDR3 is TGTGCCAGCAGCTTGGGGACAGGGGGCACCTACGAGCAGTACTTC.

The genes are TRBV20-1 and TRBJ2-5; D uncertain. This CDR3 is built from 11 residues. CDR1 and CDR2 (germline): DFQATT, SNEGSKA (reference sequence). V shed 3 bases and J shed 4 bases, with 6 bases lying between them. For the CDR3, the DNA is TGCAGTGCTAGTTCCCCAGAGACCCAGTACTTC. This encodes CSASSPETQYF.

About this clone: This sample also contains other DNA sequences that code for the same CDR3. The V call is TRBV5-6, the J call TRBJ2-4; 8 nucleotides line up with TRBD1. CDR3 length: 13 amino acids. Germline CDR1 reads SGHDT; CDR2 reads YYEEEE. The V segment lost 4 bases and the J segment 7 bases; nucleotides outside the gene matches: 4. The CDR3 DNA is TGTGCCAGCAGCCTGACAGGGGTCAACATTCAGTACTTC. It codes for CASSLTGVNIQYF. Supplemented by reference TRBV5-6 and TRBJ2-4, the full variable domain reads DAGVTQSPTHLIKTRGQQVTLRCSPKSGHDTVSWYQQALGQGPQFIFQYYEEEERQRGNFPDRFSGHQFPNYSSELNVNALLLGDSALYLCASSLTGVNIQYFGAGTRLSVL.

The CDR3 DNA reads TGTGCCAGCTCACCAACTTCACAGGAATGGGATGGCTACACCTTC. Amino acids: CASSPTSQEWDGYTF. The rearrangement links TRBV18 to TRBJ1-2; possible D gene TRBD1, 5 bases. Germline assignment: CDR1 KGHSH and CDR2 LQKENI. The V gene lost 2 bases and the J gene lost 6 bases, with 16 bases spanning the gap. This CDR3 contains 15 residues.